This T cell receptor beta chain was documented in a study of cytomegalovirus exposure and HLA in healthy donors. Turning to the study itself: Unique TCR beta sequences numbering fewer than 130 million came from 150 million to 200 million T cells in an earlier analysis. Study results and caveats: Later analysis identified around 15,000 TCR beta sequences associated with HLA alleles, using a false discovery rate threshold of 0.05.

A multiplex PCR was run with 60 Vbeta primers and 13 Jbeta primers. Profiling relied on immunoSEQ multiplex PCR, and the TCRdb table lists in-frame clones only, not all of them. The table lists roughly 170,000 clones, just under 80% of them singletons, with approximately 1.3% in the top ten. The germline V gene encodes CDR1 GTSNPN and CDR2 SVGIG (reference sequence). V was trimmed by 2 bases and J by 1 base, leaving 5 bases between them. The CDR3 spans 12 residues. On this clone: No antigen is known for it.

The receptor comes from a man under 40 in good health and CMV-seronegative. The sample taken for sequencing was PBMCs. The chain combines TRBV30 with TRBJ2-5; D gene uncertain. For the CDR3, the DNA is TGTGCCTGGAGTTTCGGCCAAGAGACCCAGTACTTC. Translating it yields CAWSFGQETQYF. The whole variable domain, filled in from reference TRBV30 and TRBJ2-5, reads SQTIHQWPATLVQPVGSPLSLECTVEGTSNPNLYWYRQAAGRGLQLLFYSVGIGQISSEVPQNLSASRPQDRQFILSSKKLLLSDSGFYLCAWSFGQETQYFGPGTRLLVL.